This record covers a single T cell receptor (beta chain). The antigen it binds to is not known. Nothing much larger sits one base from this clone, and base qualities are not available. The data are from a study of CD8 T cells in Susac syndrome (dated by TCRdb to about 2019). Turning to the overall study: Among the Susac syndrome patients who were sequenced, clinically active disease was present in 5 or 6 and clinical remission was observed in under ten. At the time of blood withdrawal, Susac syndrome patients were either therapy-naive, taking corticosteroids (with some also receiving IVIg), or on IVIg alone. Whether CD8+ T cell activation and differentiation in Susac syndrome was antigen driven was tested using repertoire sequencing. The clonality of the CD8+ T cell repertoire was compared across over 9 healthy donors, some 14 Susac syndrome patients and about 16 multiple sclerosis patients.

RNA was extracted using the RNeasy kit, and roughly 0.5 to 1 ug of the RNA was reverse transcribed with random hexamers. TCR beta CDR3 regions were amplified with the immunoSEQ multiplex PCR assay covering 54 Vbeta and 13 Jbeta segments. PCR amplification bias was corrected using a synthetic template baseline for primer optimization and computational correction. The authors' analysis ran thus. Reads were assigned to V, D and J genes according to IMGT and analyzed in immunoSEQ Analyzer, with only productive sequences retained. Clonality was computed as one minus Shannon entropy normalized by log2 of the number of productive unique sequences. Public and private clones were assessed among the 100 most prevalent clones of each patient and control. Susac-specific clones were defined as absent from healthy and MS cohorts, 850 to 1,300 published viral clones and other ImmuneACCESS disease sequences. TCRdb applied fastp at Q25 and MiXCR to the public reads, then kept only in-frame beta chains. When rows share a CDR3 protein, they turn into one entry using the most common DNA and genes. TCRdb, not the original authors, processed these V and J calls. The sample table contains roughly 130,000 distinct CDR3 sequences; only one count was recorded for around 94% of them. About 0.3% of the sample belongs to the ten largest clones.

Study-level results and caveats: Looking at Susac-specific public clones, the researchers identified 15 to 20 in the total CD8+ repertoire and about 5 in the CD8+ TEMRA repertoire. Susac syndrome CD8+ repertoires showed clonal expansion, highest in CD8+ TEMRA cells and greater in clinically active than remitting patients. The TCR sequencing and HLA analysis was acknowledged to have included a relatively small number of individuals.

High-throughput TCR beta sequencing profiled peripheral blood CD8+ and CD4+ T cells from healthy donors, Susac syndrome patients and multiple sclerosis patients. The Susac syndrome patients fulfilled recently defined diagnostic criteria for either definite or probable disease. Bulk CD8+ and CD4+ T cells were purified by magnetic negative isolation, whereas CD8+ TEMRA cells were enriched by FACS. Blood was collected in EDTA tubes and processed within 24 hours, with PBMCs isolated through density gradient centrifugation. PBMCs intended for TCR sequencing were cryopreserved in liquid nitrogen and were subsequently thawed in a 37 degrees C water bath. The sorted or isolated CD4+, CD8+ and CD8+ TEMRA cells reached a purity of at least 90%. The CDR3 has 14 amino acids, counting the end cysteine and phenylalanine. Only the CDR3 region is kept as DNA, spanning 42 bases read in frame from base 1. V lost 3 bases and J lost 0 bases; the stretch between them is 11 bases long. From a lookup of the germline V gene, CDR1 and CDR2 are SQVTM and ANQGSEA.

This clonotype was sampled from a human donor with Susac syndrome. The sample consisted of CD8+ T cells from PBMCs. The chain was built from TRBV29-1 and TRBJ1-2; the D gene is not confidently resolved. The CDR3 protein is CSVDRQEANYGYTF. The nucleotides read TGCAGCGTTGACCGCCAGGAAGCTAACTATGGCTACACCTTC.